This T cell receptor (beta chain) derives from a study of blood T cell repertoires in COVID-19. The V end was cut by 2 bases, the J end by 7 bases, with 9 bases between. The CDR3 extends over 13 amino acids. Per the germline V gene, CDR1 is MNHEY and CDR2 is SVGEGT. Profiled with immunoSEQ multiplex PCR; TCRdb holds only in-frame clones, not every one. The data hold 56,000 or so clones, with 65% to 90% observed a single time. This receptor was taken from a human donor in a cohort sampled during active COVID-19. The V gene is TRBV6-2 or TRBV6-3, the J gene TRBJ2-1; maybe TRBD2 (6 bases). The sample comprised peripheral blood. CDR3 loop: CASSYIRGNEQFF. The CDR3 nucleotides read TGTGCCAGCAGTTACATACGGGGGAATGAGCAGTTCTTC.